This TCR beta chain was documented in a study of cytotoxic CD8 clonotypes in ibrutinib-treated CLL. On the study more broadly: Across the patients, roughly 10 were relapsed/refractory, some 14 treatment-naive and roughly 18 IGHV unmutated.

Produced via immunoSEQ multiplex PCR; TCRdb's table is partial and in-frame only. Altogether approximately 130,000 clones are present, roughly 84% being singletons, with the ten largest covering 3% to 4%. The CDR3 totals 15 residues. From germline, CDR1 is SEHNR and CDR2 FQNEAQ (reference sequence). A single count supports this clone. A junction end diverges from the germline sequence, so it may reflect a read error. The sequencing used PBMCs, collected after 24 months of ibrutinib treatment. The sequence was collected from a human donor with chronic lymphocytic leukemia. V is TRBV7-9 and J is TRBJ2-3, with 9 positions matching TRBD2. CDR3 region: CASSVAGDLTDTQYF. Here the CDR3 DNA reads TGTGCCAGCAGCGTAGCGGGGGATCTCACAGATACGCAGTATTTT.